This TCR beta chain was captured by sequencing in a study of blood T cell repertoires in COVID-19. Looking at the study overall: There were acute and convalescent COVID-19 samples, and they came from the United States, Italy and Spain.

Study processing details: Counts of nucleated cells, estimated from reference gene primer amplification, were obtained. Sequenced by immunoSEQ multiplex PCR; TCRdb stores in-frame clones only, minus some. V, J and clone size reflect that table, while D and trimming were determined from the DNA. The table records around 200,000 clones, 75% to 90% of them present only once. The CDR3 has 14 residues. From germline, CDR1 is SNHLY and CDR2 FYNNEI. J lost 6 bases, V lost 1 base, and 3 bases had no gene match. Participants were aged roughly 18 to 89 years from about two dozen US areas. Cohort placement rested on clinical history that participants reported themselves.

The rearrangement links TRBV2 to TRBJ2-5; the match to TRBD1 covers 9 bases. This TCR was sampled from a middle-aged woman with acute COVID-19. The sequenced sample consisted of PBMCs or T cells enriched from blood (not recorded which). CDR3 sequence reads: CASSEDRGLKTQYF. CDR3 sequence (DNA): TGTGCCAGCAGTGAAGACAGGGGGCTGAAGACCCAGTACTTC. The whole variable domain, remainder taken from reference TRBV2 and TRBJ2-5, is EPEVTQTPSHQVTQMGQEVILRCVPISNHLYFYWYRQILGQKVEFLVSFYNNEISEKSEIFDDQFSVERPDGSNFTLKIRSTKLEDSAMYFCASSEDRGLKTQYFGPGTRLLVL.